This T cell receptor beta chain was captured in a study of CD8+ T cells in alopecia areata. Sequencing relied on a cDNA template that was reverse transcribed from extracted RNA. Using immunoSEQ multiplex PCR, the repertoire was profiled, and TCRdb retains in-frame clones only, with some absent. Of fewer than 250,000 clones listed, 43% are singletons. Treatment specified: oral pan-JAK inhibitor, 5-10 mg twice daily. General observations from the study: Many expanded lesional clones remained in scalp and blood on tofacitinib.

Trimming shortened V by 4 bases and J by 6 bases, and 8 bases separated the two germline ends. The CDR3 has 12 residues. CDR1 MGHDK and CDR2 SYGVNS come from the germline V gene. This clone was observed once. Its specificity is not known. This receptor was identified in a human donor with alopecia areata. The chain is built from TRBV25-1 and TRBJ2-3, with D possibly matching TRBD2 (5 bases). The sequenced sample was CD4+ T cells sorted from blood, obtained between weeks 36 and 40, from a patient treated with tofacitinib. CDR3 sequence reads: CASSGLTDTQYF. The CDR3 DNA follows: TGTGCCAGCAGTGGACTAACGGATACGCAGTATTTT.